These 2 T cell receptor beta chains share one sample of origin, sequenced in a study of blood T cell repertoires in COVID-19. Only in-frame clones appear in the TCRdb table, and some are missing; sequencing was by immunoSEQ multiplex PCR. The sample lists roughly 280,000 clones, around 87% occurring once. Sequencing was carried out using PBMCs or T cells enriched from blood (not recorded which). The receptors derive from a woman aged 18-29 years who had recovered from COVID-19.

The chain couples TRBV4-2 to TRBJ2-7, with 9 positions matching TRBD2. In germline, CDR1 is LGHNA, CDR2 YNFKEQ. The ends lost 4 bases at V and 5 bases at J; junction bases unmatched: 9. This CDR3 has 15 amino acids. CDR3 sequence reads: CASSLPRRGGNEQYF. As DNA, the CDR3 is TGTGCCAGCAGCCTGCCAAGGCGGGGGGGGAACGAGCAGTACTTC.

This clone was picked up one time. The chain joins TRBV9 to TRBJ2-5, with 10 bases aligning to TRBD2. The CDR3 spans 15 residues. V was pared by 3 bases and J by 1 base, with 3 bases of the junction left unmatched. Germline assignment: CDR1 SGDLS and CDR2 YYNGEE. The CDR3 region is CASSASGSLQETQYF. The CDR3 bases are TGTGCCAGCAGCGCTAGCGGGAGCCTCCAAGAGACCCAGTACTTC.